This T cell receptor beta chain was recovered during a study of cytomegalovirus exposure and HLA in healthy donors. A single count supports this clone. As yet, its antigen is unknown. This CDR3 region has 14 residues. Germline lookup yields CDR1 SQVTM and CDR2 ANQGSEA. V was pared by 7 bases and J by 3 bases, with 5 bases of the junction left unmatched. Study-level results: CMV serostatus was the sole immune exposure information available. A few chains linked to CMV were shown in vitro to be specific for CMV antigens. The study carried out a later analysis of TCR beta sequences. It associated some 18,000 of them with specific HLA alleles at a false discovery rate of 0.05.

PCR amplification relied on 60 Vbeta primers (plus 13 Jbeta primers). TCRdb's copy holds only in-frame clones and misses some; the assay was immunoSEQ multiplex PCR. Of around 88,000 clones listed, 60% to 85% are singletons. Sequenced: PBMCs. The TCR comes from a man aged 45-60 years in good health and CMV-seropositive. The chain employs TRBV29-1 and TRBJ2-1; 11 positions match TRBD2. The CDR3 loop reads CSAQTSGDYNEQFF. CDR3 in DNA: TGCAGCGCCCAGACTAGCGGGGACTACAATGAGCAGTTCTTC.